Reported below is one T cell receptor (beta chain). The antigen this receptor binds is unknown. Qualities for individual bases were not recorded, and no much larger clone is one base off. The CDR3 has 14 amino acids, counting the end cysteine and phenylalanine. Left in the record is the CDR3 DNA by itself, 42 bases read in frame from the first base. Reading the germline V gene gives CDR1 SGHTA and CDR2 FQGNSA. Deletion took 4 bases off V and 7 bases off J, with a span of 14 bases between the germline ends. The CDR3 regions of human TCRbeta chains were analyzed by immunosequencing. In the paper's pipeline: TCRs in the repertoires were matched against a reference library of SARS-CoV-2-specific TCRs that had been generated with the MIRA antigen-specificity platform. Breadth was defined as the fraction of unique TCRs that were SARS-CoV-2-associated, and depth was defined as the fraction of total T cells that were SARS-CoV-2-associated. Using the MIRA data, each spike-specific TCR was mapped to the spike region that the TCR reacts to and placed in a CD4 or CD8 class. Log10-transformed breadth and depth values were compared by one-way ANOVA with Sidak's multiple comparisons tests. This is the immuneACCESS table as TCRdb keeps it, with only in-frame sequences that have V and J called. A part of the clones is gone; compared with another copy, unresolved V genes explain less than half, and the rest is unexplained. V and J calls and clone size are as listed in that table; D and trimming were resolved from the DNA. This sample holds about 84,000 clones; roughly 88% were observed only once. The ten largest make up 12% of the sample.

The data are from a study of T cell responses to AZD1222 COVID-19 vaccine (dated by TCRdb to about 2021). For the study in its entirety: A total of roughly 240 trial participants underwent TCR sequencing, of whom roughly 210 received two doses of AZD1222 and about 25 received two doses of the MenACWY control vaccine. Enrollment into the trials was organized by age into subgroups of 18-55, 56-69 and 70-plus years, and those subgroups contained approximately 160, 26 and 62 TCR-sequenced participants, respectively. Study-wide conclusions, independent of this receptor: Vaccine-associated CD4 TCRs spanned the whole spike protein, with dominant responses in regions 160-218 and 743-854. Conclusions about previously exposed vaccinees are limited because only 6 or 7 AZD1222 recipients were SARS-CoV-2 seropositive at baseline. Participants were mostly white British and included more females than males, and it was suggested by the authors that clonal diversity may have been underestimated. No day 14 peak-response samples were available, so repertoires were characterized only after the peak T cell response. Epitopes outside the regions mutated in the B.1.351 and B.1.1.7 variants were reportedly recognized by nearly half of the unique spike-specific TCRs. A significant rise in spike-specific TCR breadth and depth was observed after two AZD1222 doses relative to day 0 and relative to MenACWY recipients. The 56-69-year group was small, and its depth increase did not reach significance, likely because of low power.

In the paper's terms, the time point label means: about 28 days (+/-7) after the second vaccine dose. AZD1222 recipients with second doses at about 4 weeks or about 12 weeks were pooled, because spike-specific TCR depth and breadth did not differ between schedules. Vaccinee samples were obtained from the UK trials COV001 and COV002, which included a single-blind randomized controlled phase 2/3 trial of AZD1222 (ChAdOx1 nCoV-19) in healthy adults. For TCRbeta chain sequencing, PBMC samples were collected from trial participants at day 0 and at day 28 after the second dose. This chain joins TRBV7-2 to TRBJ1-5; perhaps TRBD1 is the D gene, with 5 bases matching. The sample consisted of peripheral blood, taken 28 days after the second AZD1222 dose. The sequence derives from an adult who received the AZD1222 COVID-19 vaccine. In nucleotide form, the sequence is TGTGCCAGCAGCTCTTTCGGGGGGAGGCAGCCCCAGCATTTT. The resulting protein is CASSSFGGRQPQHF. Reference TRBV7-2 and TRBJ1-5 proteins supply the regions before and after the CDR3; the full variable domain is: GAGVSQSPSNKVTEKGKDVELRCDPISGHTALYWYRQSLGQGLEFLIYFQGNSAPDKSGLPSDRFSAERTGGSVSTLTIQRTQQEDSAVYLCASSSFGGRQPQHFGDGTRLSIL.